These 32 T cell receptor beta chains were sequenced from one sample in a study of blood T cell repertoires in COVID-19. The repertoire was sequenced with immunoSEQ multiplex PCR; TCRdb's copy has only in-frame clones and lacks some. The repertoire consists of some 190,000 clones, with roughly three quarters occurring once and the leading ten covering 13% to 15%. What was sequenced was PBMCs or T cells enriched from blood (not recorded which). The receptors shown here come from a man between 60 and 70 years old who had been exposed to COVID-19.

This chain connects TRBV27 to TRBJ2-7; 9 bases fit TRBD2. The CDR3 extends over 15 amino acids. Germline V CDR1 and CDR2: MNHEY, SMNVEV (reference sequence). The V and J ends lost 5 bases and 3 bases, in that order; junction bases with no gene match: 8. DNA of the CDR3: TGTGCCAGCAGTCAAGGTATTAGCGGGAGCTACGAGCAGTACTTC. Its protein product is CASSQGISGSYEQYF.

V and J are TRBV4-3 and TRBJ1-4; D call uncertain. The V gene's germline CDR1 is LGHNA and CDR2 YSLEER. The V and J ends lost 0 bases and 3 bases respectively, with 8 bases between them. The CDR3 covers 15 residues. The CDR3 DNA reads TGCGCCAGCAGCCAAGACTACAGCTCTAATGAAAAACTGTTTTTT. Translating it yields CASSQDYSSNEKLFF.

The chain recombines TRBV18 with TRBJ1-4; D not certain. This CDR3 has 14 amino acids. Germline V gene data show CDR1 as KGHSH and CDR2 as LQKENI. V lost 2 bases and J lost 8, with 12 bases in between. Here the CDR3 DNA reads TGTGCCAGCTCACCAGCGGGCAGTAGCGAAAAACTGTTTTTT. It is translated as CASSPAGSSEKLFF.

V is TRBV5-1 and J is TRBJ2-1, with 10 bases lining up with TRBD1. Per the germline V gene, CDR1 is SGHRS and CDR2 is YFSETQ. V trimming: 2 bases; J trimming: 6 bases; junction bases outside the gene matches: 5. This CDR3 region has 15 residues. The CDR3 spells CASSLRDRGVNEQFF. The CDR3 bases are TGCGCCAGCAGCTTACGGGACAGGGGTGTCAATGAGCAGTTCTTC.

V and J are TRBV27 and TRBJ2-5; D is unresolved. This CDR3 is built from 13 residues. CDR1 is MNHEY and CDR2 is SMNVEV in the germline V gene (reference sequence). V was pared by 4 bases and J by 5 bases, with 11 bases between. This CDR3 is CASSSWVRETQYF. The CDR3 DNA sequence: TGTGCCAGCAGTTCCTGGGTGAGGGAGACCCAGTACTTC.

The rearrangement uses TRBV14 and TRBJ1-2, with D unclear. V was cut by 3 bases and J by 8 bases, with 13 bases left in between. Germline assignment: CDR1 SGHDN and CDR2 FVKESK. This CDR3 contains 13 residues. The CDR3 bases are TGTGCCAGCAGCCAGATTCAGGCTTCCGGCTACACCTTC. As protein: CASSQIQASGYTF. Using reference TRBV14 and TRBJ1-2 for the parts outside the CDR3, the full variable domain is EAGVTQFPSHSVIEKGQTVTLRCDPISGHDNLYWYRRVMGKEIKFLLHFVKESKQDESGMPNNRFLAERTGGTYSTLKVQPAELEDSGVYFCASSQIQASGYTFGSGTRLTVV.

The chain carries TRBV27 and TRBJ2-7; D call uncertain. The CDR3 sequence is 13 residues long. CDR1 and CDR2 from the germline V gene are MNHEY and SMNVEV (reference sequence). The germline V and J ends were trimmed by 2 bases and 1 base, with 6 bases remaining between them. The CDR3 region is CASSLIQSYEQYF. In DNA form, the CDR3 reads TGTGCCAGCAGTTTAATCCAGTCCTACGAGCAGTACTTC.

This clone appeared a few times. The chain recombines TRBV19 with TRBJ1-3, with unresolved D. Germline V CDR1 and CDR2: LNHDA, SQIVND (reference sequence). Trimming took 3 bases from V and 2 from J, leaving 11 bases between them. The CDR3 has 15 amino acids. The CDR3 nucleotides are TGTGCCAGTAGTATTGGGCCCTTTACTGGAAACACCATATATTTT. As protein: CASSIGPFTGNTIYF.

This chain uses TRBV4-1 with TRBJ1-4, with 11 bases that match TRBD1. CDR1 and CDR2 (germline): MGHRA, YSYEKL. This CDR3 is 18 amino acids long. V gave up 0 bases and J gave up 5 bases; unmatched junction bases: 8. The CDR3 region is CASSQEKDRGLVNEKLFF. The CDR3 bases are TGCGCCAGCAGCCAAGAGAAGGACAGGGGGCTGGTAAATGAAAAACTGTTTTTT.

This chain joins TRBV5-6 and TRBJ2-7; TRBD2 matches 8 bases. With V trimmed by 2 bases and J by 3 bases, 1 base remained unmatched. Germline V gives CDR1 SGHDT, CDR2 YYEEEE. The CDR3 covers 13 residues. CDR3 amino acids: CASSFAGGYEQYF. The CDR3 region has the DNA TGTGCCAGCAGCTTTGCGGGGGGCTACGAGCAGTACTTC.

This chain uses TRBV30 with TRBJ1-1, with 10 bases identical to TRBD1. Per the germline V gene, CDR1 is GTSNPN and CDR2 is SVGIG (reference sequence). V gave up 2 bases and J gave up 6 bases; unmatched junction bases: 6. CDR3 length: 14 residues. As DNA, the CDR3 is TGTGCCTGGAGTTCTCTGGACAGGGGGGCTGAAGCTTTCTTT. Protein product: CAWSSLDRGAEAFF.

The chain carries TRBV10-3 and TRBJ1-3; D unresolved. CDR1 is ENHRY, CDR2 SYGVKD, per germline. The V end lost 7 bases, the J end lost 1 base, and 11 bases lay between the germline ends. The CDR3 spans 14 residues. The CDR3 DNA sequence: TGTGCCATCATGGGCAGTCCTTCTGGAAACACCATATATTTT. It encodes CAIMGSPSGNTIYF.

The CDR3, as DNA: TGTGCCAGCGCTGAAGCCCGGGACACTGAAGCTTTCTTT. This codes for CASAEARDTEAFF. The chain carries TRBV7-9 and TRBJ1-1; the D is unclear. V lost 8 bases and J lost 3, with 13 bases in between. The germline gives CDR1 SEHNR, CDR2 FQNEAQ (reference sequence). This CDR3 has 13 residues.

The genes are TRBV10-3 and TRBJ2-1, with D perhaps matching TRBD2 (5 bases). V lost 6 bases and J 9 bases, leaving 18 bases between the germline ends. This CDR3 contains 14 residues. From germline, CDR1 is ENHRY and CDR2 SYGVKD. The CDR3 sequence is CAIRGSLARVEQFF. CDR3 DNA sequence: TGTGCCATCAGAGGGTCCCTAGCCCGCGTTGAGCAGTTCTTC.

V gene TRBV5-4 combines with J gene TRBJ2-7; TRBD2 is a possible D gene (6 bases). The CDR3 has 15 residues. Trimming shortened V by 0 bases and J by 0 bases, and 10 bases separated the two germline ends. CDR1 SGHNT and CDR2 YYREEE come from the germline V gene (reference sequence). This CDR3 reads CASSLAAGSSYEQYF. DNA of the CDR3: TGTGCCAGCAGCTTGGCCGCCGGGAGCTCCTACGAGCAGTACTTC.

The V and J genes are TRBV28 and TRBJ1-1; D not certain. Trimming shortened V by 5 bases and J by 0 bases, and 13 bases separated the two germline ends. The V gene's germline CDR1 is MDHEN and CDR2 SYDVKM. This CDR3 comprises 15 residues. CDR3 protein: CASSPWTSMNTEAFF. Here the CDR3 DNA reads TGTGCCAGCAGTCCCTGGACTTCCATGAACACTGAAGCTTTCTTT.

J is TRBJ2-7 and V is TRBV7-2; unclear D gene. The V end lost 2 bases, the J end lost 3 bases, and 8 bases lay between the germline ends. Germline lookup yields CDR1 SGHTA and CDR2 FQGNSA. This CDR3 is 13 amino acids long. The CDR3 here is CASSLTLRYEQYF. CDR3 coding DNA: TGTGCCAGCAGCTTAACTCTCCGCTACGAGCAGTACTTC.

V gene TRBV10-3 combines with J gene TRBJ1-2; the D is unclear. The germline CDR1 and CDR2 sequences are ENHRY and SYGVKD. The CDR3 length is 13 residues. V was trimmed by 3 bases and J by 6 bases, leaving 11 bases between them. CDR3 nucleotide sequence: TGTGCCATCAGTGAAGGAGGATTCGATGGCTACACCTTC. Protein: CAISEGGFDGYTF.

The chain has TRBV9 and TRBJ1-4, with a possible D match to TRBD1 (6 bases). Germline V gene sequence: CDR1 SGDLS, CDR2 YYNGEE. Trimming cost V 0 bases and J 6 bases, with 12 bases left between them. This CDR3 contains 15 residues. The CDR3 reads CASSVAGGRDEKLFF. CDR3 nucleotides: TGTGCCAGCAGCGTAGCCGGGGGGCGTGATGAAAAACTGTTTTTT.

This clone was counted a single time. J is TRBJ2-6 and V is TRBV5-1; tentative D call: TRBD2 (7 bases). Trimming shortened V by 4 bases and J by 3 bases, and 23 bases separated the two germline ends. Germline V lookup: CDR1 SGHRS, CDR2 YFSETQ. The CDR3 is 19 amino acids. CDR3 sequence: CASSPGPSGGAGGANVLTF. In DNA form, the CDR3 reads TGCGCCAGCAGCCCCGGTCCGTCGGGGGGCGCGGGTGGGGCCAACGTCCTGACTTTC.

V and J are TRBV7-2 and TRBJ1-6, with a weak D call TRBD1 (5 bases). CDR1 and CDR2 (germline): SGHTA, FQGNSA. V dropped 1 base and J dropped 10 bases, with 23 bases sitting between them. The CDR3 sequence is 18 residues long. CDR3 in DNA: TGTGCCAGCAGCTTAGTCGTGCCGTCAGGGTCCTCACGGTCACCCCTCCACTTT. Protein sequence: CASSLVVPSGSSRSPLHF.

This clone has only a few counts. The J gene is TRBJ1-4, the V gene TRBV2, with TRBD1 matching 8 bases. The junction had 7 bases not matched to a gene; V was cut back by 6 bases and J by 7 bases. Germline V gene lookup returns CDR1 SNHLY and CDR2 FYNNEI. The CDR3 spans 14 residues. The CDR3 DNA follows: TGTGCCAGCAGGAGGACAGGGACGATTGAAAAACTGTTTTTT. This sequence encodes CASRRTGTIEKLFF.

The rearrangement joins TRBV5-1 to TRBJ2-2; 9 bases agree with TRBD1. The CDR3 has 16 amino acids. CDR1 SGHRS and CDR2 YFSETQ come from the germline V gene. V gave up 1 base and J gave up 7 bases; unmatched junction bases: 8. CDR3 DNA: TGCGCCAGCAGCTTGCAGGGACAGGGTTATGGCGGGGAGCTGTTTTTT. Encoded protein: CASSLQGQGYGGELFF. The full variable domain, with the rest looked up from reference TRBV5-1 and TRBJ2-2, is KAGVTQTPRYLIKTRGQQVTLSCSPISGHRSVSWYQQTPGQGLQFLFEYFSETQRNKGNFPGRFSGRQFSNSRSEMNVSTLELGDSALYLCASSLQGQGYGGELFFGEGSRLTVL.

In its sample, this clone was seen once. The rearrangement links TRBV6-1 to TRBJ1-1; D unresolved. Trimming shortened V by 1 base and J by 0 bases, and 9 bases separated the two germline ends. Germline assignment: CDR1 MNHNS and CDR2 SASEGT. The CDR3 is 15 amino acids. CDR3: CASSEGAGLNTEAFF. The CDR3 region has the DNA TGTGCCAGCAGTGAAGGGGCAGGATTGAACACTGAAGCTTTCTTT.

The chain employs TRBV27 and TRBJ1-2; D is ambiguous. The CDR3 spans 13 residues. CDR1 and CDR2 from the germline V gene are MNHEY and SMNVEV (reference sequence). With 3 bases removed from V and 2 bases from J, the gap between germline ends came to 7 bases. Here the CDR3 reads CASSLGRNYGYTF. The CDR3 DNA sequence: TGTGCCAGCAGTTTGGGCCGGAACTATGGCTACACCTTC.

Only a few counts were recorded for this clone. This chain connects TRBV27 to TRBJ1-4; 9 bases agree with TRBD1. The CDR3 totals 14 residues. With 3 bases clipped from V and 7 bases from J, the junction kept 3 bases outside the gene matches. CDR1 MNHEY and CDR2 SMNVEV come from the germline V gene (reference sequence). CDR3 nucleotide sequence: TGTGCCAGCAGTTTGGGGACAGGGAGTGAAAAACTGTTTTTT. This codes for CASSLGTGSEKLFF.

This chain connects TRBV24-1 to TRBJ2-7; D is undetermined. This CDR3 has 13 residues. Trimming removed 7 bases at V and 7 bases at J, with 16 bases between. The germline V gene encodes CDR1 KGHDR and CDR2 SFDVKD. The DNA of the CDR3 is TGTGCCACCAGACCCAGCGCTTACGGGGAGCAGTACTTC. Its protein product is CATRPSAYGEQYF.

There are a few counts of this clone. The CDR3 DNA reads TGTGCCAGCAGCCCCGGGGGGCTAGCGGGACGGGGGCGCGACAATGAGCAGTTCTTC. It translates to CASSPGGLAGRGRDNEQFF. V and J are TRBV7-6 and TRBJ2-1; 9 nucleotides line up with TRBD2. The CDR3 covers 19 residues. The ends lost 5 bases at V and 5 bases at J; junction bases unmatched: 19. The V gene's germline CDR1 is SGHVS and CDR2 FNYEAQ.

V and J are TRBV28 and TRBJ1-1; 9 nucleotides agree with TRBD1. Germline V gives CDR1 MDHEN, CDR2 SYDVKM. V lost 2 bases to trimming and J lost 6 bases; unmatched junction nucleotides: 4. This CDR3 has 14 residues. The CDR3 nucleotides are TGTGCCAGCAGTTTAACAGGGGGCCGGGCTGAAGCTTTCTTT. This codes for CASSLTGGRAEAFF. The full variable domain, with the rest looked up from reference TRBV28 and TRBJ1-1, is DVKVTQSSRYLVKRTGEKVFLECVQDMDHENMFWYRQDPGLGLRLIYFSYDVKMKEKGDIPEGYSVSREKKERFSLILESASTNQTSMYLCASSLTGGRAEAFFGQGTRLTVV.

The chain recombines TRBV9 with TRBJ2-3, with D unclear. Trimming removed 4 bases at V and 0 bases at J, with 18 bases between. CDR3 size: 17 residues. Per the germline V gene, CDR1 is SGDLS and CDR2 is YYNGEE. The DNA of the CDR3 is TGTGCCAGCAGCCACACCCCTGCTTACGCTAGCACAGATACGCAGTATTTT. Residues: CASSHTPAYASTDTQYF.

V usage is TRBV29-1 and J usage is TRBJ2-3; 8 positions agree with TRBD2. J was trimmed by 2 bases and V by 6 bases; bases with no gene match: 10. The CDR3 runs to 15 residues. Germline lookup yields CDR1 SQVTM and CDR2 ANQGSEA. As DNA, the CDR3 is TGCAGCGTCACTCCAGCGGGAGCAAACACAGATACGCAGTATTTT. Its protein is CSVTPAGANTDTQYF.

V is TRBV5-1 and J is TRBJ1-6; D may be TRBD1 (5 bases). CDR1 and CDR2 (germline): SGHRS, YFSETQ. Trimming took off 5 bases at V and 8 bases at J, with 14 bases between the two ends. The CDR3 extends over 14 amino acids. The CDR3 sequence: CASRRGTGDSPLHF. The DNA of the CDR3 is TGCGCCAGCAGACGCGGGACCGGGGATTCACCCCTCCACTTT.